These T cell receptor beta chains were read from a single sample in a study of post-analysis software for immune sequencing data. Each CDR3 protein gets one entry after TCRdb re-called the PCR reads with MiXCR. Here the sample spans hundreds of thousands of distinct CDR3 sequences, 30% being singletons. Material: blood. These receptors all come from a girl aged 5 to 17 with multiple sclerosis. Each CDR3 is given with its conserved first and last residue. The D gene is left open where the match is weak. Not all rows give a size; the values are once, few, many and, for expanded clones, a class.

CDR3nt,CDR3aa,j_gene,v_gene,d_gene,abundance,len
TGTGCCAGCAGCTCTCTTAGGACAGCCACAGATACGCAGTATTTT,CASSSLRTATDTQYF,TRBJ2-3,TRBV7-2,.,few,15
TGTGCCGGCAGCTTAAACGCTAAGGGCAGGAATGAGCAGTTCTTC,CAGSLNAKGRNEQFF,TRBJ2-1,TRBV7-9,.,.,15
TGTGCCAGCAGCGCTACTAGCGGGAGAAACCATGAGCAGTTCTTC,CASSATSGRNHEQFF,TRBJ2-1,TRBV7-2,TRBD2,.,15
TGCGCCAGCAGCAGGGGCCGACCTACTAACTATGGCTACACCTTC,CASSRGRPTNYGYTF,TRBJ1-2,TRBV5-1,.,few,15
TGTGCCAGCACCGCCGGGACAGGGGCTGAAGCTTTCTTT,CASTAGTGAEAFF,TRBJ1-1,TRBV27,TRBD1,.,13
TGTGCCAGCAGCCAATTTCTGGCGGGAGTCACAGATACGCAGTATTTT,CASSQFLAGVTDTQYF,TRBJ2-3,TRBV3-1,TRBD2,.,16
TGCAGTGCTAGACATGGCGGCACAGATACGCAGTATTTT,CSARHGGTDTQYF,TRBJ2-3,TRBV20-1,.,.,13
TGTGCCAGCAGTACTCGGACAGGGACTAATGAAAAACTGTTTTTT,CASSTRTGTNEKLFF,TRBJ1-4,TRBV27,TRBD1,.,15
TGTGCCAGCAGTGGGGGACTAGCGGGGAGGGGGACCCAGTACTTC,CASSGGLAGRGTQYF,TRBJ2-5,TRBV2,TRBD2,.,15
TGTGCCAGCAGCCAATCTTCGGGACATAACACTGAAGCTTTCTTT,CASSQSSGHNTEAFF,TRBJ1-1,TRBV3-1,.,.,15
TGTGCCAGCAGTTCCGGACAGGGTTCGAGCGGTGAAGCTTTCTTT,CASSSGQGSSGEAFF,TRBJ1-1,TRBV6-6,TRBD1,few,15
TGTGCCATCAGGCCGGGACAGCTTAATTCACCCCTCCACTTT,CAIRPGQLNSPLHF,TRBJ1-6,TRBV10-3,TRBD1,few,14
TGTGCCAGCAGTTTAAGTTGGGACAGGAACACTGAAGCTTTCTTT,CASSLSWDRNTEAFF,TRBJ1-1,TRBV12-3/TRBV12-4,TRBD1,few,15
TGCAGCGTGGGGGGGGGTAGGGCCTACGAGCAGTACTTC,CSVGGGRAYEQYF,TRBJ2-7,TRBV29-1,TRBD2,few,13
TGTGCCAGCTCACCACCGGGAATTAACACTGAAGCTTTCTTT,CASSPPGINTEAFF,TRBJ1-1,TRBV18,.,.,14
TGCGCCAGCAGCTTCGACCGGGCCCTGAGCACAGATACGCAGTATTTT,CASSFDRALSTDTQYF,TRBJ2-3,TRBV5-1,.,.,16
TGTGCCAGCAGCTTAGGAGGGACTAGCATCAATGAGCAGTTCTTC,CASSLGGTSINEQFF,TRBJ2-1,TRBV28,TRBD2,.,15
TGCAGTGCTAGCCGGCCCCGGACAAGGGCGGCAGATACGCAGTATTTT,CSASRPRTRAADTQYF,TRBJ2-3,TRBV20-1,.,.,16
TGTGCCAGCAGCTTACAGGGGGTGAACACCGGGGAGCTGTTTTTT,CASSLQGVNTGELFF,TRBJ2-2,TRBV7-2,TRBD1,.,15
TGCAGTGCTCCCCCGAGGGCAGGGGCCCAGCCCCAGCATTTT,CSAPPRAGAQPQHF,TRBJ1-5,TRBV20-1,.,few,14
TGTGCCAGCAGTTTGGAGTTATGGGACAATGAGCAGTTCTTC,CASSLELWDNEQFF,TRBJ2-1,TRBV28,.,.,14
TGTGCCAGCAGTTTGTCGCGGTCGATCGATGGCTACACCTTC,CASSLSRSIDGYTF,TRBJ1-2,TRBV12-3/TRBV12-4,.,few,14